The entry that follows covers one T cell receptor (beta chain) sequence. Genomic DNA was the PCR template. A primer set of 30 forward and 13 reverse primers amplified the CDR3. TCRdb re-derived calls from the multiplex PCR reads in MiXCR, one entry per CDR3 protein. This sample has 280,000 or so distinct CDR3 sequences, with roughly 50% found just once. Diabetic patients met standard criteria for type 1 or type 2 diabetes. Each participant gave 8.5 to 10 milliliters of peripheral blood. The data are from a study of type 1 and type 2 diabetes patients. The V gene lost 1 base and the J gene lost 4 bases, with 13 bases spanning the gap. Germline V gene data show CDR1 as MNHEY and CDR2 as SMNVEV (reference sequence). The CDR3 consists of 15 residues.

The sequencing sample was made of peripheral blood mononuclear cells (PBMCs). The source of this sequence is a young man with type 2 diabetes. The V gene is TRBV27, the J gene TRBJ1-1; perhaps TRBD1 as D (6 bases). This CDR3 reads CASSLYGGRSTEAFF. CDR3 DNA: TGTGCCAGCAGTTTATACGGGGGGCGCAGCACTGAAGCTTTCTTT.